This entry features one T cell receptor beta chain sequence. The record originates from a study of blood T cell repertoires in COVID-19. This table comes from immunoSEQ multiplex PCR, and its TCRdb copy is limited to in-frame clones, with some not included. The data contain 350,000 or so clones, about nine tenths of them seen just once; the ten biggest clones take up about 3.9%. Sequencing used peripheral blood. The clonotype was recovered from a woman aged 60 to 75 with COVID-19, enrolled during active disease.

The CDR3 region has the DNA TGTGCCAGCAGCCAAGAATGGTCGCAGGGTGGGCTTGGGCAGTACTTC. Translated, it gives CASSQEWSQGGLGQYF. The chain has TRBV3-1 (or the pseudogene TRBV3-2) and TRBJ2-7; D may be TRBD1 (5 bases). Trimming cost V 0 bases and J 9 bases, with 21 bases left between them. The V gene's germline CDR1 is LGHDT and CDR2 YNNKEL (reference sequence). This CDR3 has 16 amino acids.